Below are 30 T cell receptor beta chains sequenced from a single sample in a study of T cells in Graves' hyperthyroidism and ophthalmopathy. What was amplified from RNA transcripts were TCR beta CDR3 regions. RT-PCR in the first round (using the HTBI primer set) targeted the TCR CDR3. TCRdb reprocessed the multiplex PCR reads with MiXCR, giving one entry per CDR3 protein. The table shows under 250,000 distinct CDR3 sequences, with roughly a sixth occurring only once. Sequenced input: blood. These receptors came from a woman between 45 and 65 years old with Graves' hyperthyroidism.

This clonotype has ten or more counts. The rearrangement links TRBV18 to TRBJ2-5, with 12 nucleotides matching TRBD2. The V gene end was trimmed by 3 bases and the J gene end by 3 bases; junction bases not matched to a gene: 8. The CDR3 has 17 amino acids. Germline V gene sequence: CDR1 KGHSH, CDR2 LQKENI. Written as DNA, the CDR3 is TGTGCCAGCTCACCCCCCCCGCGGACTAGCGGGGAAGAGACCCAGTACTTC. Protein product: CASSPPPRTSGEETQYF.

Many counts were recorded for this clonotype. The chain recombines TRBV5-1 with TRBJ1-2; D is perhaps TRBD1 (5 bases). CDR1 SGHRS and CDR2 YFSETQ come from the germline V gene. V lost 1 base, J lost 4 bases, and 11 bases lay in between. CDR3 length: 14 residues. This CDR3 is CASSLTGLSYGYTF. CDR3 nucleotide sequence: TGCGCCAGCAGCTTGACAGGTTTATCCTATGGCTACACCTTC. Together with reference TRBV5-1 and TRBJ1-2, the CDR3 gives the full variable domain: KAGVTQTPRYLIKTRGQQVTLSCSPISGHRSVSWYQQTPGQGLQFLFEYFSETQRNKGNFPGRFSGRQFSNSRSEMNVSTLELGDSALYLCASSLTGLSYGYTFGSGTRLTVV.

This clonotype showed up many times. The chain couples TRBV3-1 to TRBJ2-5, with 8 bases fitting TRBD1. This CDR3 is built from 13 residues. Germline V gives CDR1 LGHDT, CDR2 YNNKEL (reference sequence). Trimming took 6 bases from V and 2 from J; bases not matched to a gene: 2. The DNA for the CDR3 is TGTGCCAGCAGTCACAGGGGGCAAGAGACCCAGTACTTC. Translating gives CASSHRGQETQYF.

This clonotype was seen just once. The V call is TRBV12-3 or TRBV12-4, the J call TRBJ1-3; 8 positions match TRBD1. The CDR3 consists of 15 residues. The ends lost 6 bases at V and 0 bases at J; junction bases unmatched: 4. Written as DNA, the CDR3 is TGTGCCAGCAGGCGTGACAGGGGCTCTGGAAACACCATATATTTT. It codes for CASRRDRGSGNTIYF.

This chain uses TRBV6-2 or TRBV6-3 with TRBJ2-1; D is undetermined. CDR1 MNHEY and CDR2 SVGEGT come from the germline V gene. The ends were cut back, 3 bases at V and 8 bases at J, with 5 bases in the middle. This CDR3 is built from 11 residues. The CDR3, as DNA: TGTGCCAGCAGTTATCACGATGAGCAGTTCTTC. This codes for CASSYHDEQFF.

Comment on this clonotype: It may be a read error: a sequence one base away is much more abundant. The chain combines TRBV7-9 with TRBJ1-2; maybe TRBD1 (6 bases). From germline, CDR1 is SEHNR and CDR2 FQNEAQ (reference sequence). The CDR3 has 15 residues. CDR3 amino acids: CASSLRDTSNHGYTF. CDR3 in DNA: TGTGCCAGCAGCCTCCGGGACACCTCTAACCATGGCTACACCTTC. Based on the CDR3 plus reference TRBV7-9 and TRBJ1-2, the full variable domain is DTGVSQNPRHKITKRGQNVTFRCDPISEHNRLYWYRQTLGQGPEFLTYFQNEAQLEKSRLLSDRFSAERPKGSFSTLEIQRTEQGDSAMYLCASSLRDTSNHGYTFGSGTRLTVV.

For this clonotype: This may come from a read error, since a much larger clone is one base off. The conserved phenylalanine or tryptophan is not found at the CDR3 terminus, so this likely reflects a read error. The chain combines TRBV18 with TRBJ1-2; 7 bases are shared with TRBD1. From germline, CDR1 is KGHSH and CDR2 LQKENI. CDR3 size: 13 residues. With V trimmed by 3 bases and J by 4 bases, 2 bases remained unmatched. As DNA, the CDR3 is TGTGCCAGCTCACCCGACAGGGCCTATGGCTACACCCTC. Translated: CASSPDRAYGYTL.

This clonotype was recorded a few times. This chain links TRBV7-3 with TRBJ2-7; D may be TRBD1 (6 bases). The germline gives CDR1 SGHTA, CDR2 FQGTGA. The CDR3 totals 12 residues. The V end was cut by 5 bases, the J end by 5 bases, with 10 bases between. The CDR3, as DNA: TGTGCCAGCAGCCGAAACAGGGACGAGCAGTACTTC. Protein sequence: CASSRNRDEQYF.

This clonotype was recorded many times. The CDR3 DNA reads as TGTGCTAGCGCGCTATCGGGAGGCAGAGGGAGCAATGAGCAGTTCTTC. Residues: CASALSGGRGSNEQFF. J is TRBJ2-1 and V is TRBV7-7, with 7 bases identical to TRBD2. Germline values: CDR1 SSHAT, CDR2 FNYEAQ (reference sequence). The CDR3 runs to 16 residues.

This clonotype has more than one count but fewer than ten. CDR3 DNA sequence: TGTGCCAGCAGCTCGCGGTCTGGTGAAGCTTTCTTT. It yields the protein CASSSRSGEAFF. The chain is built from TRBV7-9 and TRBJ1-1; D remains unclear. Trimming took 4 bases from V and 7 from J, leaving 10 bases between them. The germline gives CDR1 SEHNR, CDR2 FQNEAQ (reference sequence). This CDR3 is built from 12 residues.

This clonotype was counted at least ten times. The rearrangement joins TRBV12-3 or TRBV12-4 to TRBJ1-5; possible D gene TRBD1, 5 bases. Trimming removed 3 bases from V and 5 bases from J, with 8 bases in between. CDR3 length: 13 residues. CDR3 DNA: TGTGCCAGCAGTTTCAGGGTGGATCAGCCCCAGCATTTT. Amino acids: CASSFRVDQPQHF.

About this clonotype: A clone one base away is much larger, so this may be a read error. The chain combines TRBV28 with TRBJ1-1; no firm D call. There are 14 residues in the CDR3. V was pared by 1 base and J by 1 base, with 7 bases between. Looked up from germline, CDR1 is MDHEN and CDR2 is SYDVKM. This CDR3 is CASSLSVGNTEAFF. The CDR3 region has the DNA TGTGCCAGCAGTTTATCCGTGGGGAACACTGAAGCTTTCTTT. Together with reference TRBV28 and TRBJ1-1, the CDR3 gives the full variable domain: DVKVTQSSRYLVKRTGEKVFLECVQDMDHENMFWYRQDPGLGLRLIYFSYDVKMKEKGDIPEGYSVSREKKERFSLILESASTNQTSMYLCASSLSVGNTEAFFGQGTRLTVV.

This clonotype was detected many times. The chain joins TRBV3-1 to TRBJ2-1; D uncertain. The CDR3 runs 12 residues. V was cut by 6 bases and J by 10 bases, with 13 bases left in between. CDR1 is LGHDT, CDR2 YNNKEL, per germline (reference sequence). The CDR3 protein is CASRPVLGEQFF. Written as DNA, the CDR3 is TGTGCCAGCAGACCAGTGCTCGGGGAGCAGTTCTTC.

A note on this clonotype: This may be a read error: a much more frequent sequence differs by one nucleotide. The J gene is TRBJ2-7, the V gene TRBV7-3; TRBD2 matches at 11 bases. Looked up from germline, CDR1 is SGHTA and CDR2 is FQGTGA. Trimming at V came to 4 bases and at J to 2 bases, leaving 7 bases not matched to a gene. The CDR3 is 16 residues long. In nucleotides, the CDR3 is TGTGCCAGCAGCTCACGACTAGCGGGATACACCTACGAGCAGTACTTC. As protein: CASSSRLAGYTYEQYF.

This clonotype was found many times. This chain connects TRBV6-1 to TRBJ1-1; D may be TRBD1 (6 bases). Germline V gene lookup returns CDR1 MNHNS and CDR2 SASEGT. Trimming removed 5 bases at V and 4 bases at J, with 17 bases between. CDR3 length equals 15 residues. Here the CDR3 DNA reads TGTGCCAGCAGTAACTTTGGGGGGGCGGCCACTGAAGCTTTCTTT. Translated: CASSNFGGAATEAFF.

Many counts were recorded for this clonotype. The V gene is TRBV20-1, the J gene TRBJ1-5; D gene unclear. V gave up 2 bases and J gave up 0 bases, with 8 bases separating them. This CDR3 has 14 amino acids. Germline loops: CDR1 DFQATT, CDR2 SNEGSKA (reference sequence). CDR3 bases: TGCAGTGCTAGATCAGGACTTAGCAATCAGCCCCAGCATTTT. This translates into CSARSGLSNQPQHF.

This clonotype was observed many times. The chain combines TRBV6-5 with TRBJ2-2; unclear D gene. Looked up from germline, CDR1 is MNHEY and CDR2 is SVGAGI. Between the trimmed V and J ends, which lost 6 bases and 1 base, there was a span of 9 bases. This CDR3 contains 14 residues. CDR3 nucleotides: TGTGCCAGCAGCTCAAATCAGAACACCGGGGAGCTGTTTTTT. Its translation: CASSSNQNTGELFF.

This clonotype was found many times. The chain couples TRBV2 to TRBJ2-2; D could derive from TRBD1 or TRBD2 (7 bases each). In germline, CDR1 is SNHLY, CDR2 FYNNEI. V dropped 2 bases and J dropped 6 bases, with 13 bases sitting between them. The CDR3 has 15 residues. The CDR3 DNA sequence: TGTGCCAGCAGTGAACGGTCAGGGGGGGCCGGGGAGCTGTTTTTT. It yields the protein CASSERSGGAGELFF.

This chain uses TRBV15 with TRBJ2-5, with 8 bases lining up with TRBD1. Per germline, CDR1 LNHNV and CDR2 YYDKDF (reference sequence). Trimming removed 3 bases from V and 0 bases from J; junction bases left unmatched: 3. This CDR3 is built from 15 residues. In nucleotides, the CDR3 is TGTGCCACCAGCAGTGGACAGGGTGACCAAGAGACCCAGTACTTC. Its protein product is CATSSGQGDQETQYF. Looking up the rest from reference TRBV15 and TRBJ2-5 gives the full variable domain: DAMVIQNPRYQVTQFGKPVTLSCSQTLNHNVMYWYQQKSSQAPKLLFHYYDKDFNNEADTPDNFQSRRPNTSFCFLDIRSPGLGDTAMYLCATSSGQGDQETQYFGPGTRLLVL.

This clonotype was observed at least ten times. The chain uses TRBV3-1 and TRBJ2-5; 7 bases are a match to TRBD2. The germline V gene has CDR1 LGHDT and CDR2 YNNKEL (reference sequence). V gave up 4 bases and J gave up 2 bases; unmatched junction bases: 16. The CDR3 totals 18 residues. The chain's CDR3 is CASSPRAQRLAGQETQYF. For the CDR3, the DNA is TGTGCCAGCAGCCCACGGGCACAAAGACTAGCCGGACAAGAGACCCAGTACTTC.

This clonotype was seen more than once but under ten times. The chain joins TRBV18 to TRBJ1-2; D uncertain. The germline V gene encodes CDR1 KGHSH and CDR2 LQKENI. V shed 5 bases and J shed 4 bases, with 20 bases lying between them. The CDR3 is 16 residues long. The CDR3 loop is CASSASGQKHFYGYTF. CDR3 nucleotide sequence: TGTGCCAGCTCAGCGTCCGGGCAGAAACACTTCTATGGCTACACCTTC. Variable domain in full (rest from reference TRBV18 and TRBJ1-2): NAGVMQNPRHLVRRRGQEARLRCSPMKGHSHVYWYRQLPEEGLKFMVYLQKENIIDESGMPKERFSAEFPKEGPSILRIQQVVRGDSAAYFCASSASGQKHFYGYTFGSGTRLTVV.

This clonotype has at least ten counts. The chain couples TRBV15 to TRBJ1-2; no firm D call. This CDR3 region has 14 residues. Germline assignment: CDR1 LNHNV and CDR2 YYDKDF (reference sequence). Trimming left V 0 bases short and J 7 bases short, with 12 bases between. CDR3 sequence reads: CATSRDRRVVGYTF. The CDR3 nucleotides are TGTGCCACCAGCAGAGATCGGAGGGTGGTTGGCTACACCTTC.

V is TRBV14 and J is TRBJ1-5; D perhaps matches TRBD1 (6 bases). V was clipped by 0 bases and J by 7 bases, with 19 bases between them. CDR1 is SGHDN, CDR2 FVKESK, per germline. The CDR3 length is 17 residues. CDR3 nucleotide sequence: TGTGCCAGCAGCCAAGAAAGGGGCAGGCTTCAGGGGCAGCCCCAGCATTTT. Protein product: CASSQERGRLQGQPQHF.

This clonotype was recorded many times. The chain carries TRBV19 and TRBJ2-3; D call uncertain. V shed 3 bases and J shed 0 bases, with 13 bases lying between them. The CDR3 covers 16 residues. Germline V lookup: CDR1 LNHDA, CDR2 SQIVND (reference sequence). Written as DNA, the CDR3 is TGTGCCAGTAGTATTGGTCAGGCAGGCAGCACAGATACGCAGTATTTT. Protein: CASSIGQAGSTDTQYF.

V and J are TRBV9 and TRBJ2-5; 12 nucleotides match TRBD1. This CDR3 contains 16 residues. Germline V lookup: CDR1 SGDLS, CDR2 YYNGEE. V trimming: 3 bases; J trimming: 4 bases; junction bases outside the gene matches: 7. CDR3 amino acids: CASSGGTGGTGETQYF. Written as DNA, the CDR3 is TGTGCCAGCAGCGGTGGGACAGGGGGCACGGGAGAGACCCAGTACTTC.

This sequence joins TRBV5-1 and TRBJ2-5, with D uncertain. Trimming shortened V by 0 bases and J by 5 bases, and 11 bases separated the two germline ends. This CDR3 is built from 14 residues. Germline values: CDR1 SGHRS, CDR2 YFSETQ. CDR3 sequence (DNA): TGCGCCAGCAGCTTGGTTGGGGATAGGGAGACCCAGTACTTC. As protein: CASSLVGDRETQYF.

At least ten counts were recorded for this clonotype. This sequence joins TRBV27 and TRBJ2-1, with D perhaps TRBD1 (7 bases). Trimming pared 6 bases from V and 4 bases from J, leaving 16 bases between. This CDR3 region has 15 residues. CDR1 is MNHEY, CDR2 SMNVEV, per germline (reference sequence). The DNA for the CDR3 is TGTGCCAGCAGCCCCAACAGGGGACTTTACAATGAGCAGTTCTTC. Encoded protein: CASSPNRGLYNEQFF.

This chain's CDR3 is CASSLDFGATGELFF. Here the CDR3 DNA reads TGTGCCAGCAGCTTAGATTTCGGGGCCACCGGGGAGCTGTTTTTT. V is TRBV7-2 and J is TRBJ2-2; possibly TRBD1 or TRBD2 for D (5 bases each). Germline V lookup: CDR1 SGHTA, CDR2 FQGNSA. The CDR3 extends over 15 amino acids. The ends were cut back, 1 base at V and 4 bases at J, with 10 bases in the middle. The variable domain in full, with the rest retrieved from reference TRBV7-2 and TRBJ2-2, is GAGVSQSPSNKVTEKGKDVELRCDPISGHTALYWYRQSLGQGLEFLIYFQGNSAPDKSGLPSDRFSAERTGGSVSTLTIQRTQQEDSAVYLCASSLDFGATGELFFGEGSRLTVL.

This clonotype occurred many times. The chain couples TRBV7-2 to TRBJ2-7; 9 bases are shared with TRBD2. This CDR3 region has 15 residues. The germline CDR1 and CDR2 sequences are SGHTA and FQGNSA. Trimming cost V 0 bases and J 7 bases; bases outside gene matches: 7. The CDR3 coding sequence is TGTGCCAGCAGCTTAGCGCGGATAGCGGGAGTGGAGCAGTACTTC. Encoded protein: CASSLARIAGVEQYF.

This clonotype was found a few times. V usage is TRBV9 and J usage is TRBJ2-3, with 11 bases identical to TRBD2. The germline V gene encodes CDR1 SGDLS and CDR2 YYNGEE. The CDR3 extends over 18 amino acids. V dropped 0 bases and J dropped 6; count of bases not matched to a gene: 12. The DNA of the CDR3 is TGTGCCAGCAGCGTAGCTCTCCCCCTAGCGGGAGGAACGGATACGCAGTATTTT. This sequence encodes CASSVALPLAGGTDTQYF.